Listed below are T cell receptor beta chains from one sample, sequenced in a study of cytomegalovirus exposure and HLA in healthy donors. Sequencing was performed with immunoSEQ multiplex PCR; in TCRdb, only in-frame clones are kept and a portion is missing. The table lists 120,000 or so clones, about four fifths of them singletons. Sequencing was performed on PBMCs. These receptors originate from a woman in her 50s in good health and CMV-seropositive. Both conserved end residues are part of each CDR3. Each record gives: J gene, D gene, clone size, V gene, CDR3 DNA, CDR3 protein. The D gene is left open where the match is weak. Clone sizes are given selectively: once, few, many, or a class where the clone is expanded.

J gene: TRBJ2-7
D gene: NA
clone size: NA
V gene: TRBV7-7
CDR3 DNA: TGTGCTAGCAGCTTAGAGAGCGGGTCCGGCGAGCAGTACTTC
CDR3 protein: CASSLESGSGEQYF

J gene: TRBJ1-1
D gene: NA
clone size: NA
V gene: TRBV5-1
CDR3 DNA: TGCGCCAGCAGCTTTGCGGGTCAAACCACTGAAGCTTTCTTT
CDR3 protein: CASSFAGQTTEAFF

J gene: TRBJ1-1
D gene: NA
clone size: once
V gene: TRBV6-1
CDR3 DNA: TGTGCCAGCATGCGGCGGACAGCCAACACTGAAGCTTTCTTT
CDR3 protein: CASMRRTANTEAFF

J gene: TRBJ1-2
D gene: TRBD1
clone size: NA
V gene: TRBV2
CDR3 DNA: TGTGCCAGCAGTCACAGACCGGGACAGGGGATAAATTACCGTGCGAATGGCTACACCTTC
CDR3 protein: CASSHRPGQGINYRANGYTF

J gene: TRBJ2-3
D gene: NA
clone size: NA
V gene: TRBV6-1
CDR3 DNA: TGTGCCAGCAGTGCCTCCCCCCAAGCCGATACGCAGTATTTT
CDR3 protein: CASSASPQADTQYF

J gene: TRBJ1-2
D gene: NA
clone size: NA
V gene: TRBV10-3
CDR3 DNA: TGTGCCATCAGTGACGTAGACAGGCTGCACAATGGCTACACCTTC
CDR3 protein: CAISDVDRLHNGYTF

J gene: TRBJ2-3
D gene: NA
clone size: NA
V gene: TRBV7-9
CDR3 DNA: TGTGCCAGCAGCTTAGAGCGAACCACAGATACGCAGTATTTT
CDR3 protein: CASSLERTTDTQYF

J gene: TRBJ2-1
D gene: NA
clone size: NA
V gene: TRBV7-3
CDR3 DNA: TGTGCCAGCAGCTGGGGGGTCGGGGAGCAGTTCTTC
CDR3 protein: CASSWGVGEQFF

J gene: TRBJ2-1
D gene: TRBD2
clone size: NA
V gene: TRBV4-1
CDR3 DNA: TGCGCCAGCAGCCCTATTCGCGGTAGCGGGACCAATGAGCAGTTCTTC
CDR3 protein: CASSPIRGSGTNEQFF

J gene: TRBJ2-7
D gene: NA
clone size: NA
V gene: TRBV4-1
CDR3 DNA: TGCGCCAGCAGCCATATTGCCCGGTTGCCCGAGCAGTACTTC
CDR3 protein: CASSHIARLPEQYF

J gene: TRBJ2-7
D gene: TRBD1
clone size: NA
V gene: TRBV4-1
CDR3 DNA: TGCGCCAGCAGCCCCCACCGGGACAGGGACTACGAGCAGTACTTC
CDR3 protein: CASSPHRDRDYEQYF

J gene: TRBJ2-7
D gene: TRBD1
clone size: NA
V gene: TRBV18
CDR3 DNA: TGTGCCAGCTCGGGACAGGGGGCGGCCGAGCAGTACTTC
CDR3 protein: CASSGQGAAEQYF

J gene: TRBJ1-2
D gene: TRBD1
clone size: few
V gene: TRBV2
CDR3 DNA: TGTGCCAGCAGTGAATGGACAGGGGGCGTTGGCTACACCTTC
CDR3 protein: CASSEWTGGVGYTF

J gene: TRBJ1-2
D gene: NA
clone size: once
V gene: TRBV7-2
CDR3 DNA: TGTGCCAGCAGCTCCCAGACAGGAAATTATGGCTACACCTTC
CDR3 protein: CASSSQTGNYGYTF

J gene: TRBJ1-5
D gene: NA
clone size: NA
V gene: TRBV30
CDR3 DNA: TGTGCCTGTGCAGGGAATAGCAATCAGCCCCAGCATTTT
CDR3 protein: CACAGNSNQPQHF

J gene: TRBJ2-1
D gene: TRBD2
clone size: once
V gene: TRBV4-1
CDR3 DNA: TGCGCCAGCAGCCAAGGAGGTGGGAGGGCCAACTACAATGAGCAGTTCTTC
CDR3 protein: CASSQGGGRANYNEQFF

J gene: TRBJ1-1
D gene: NA
clone size: NA
V gene: TRBV6-5
CDR3 DNA: TGTGCCAGCAGTTCTTATCAGGGGCCCGTGGTGGCTTTCTTT
CDR3 protein: CASSSYQGPVVAFF

J gene: TRBJ1-1
D gene: NA
clone size: NA
V gene: TRBV14
CDR3 DNA: TGTGCCAGCATGAGGAGCGGGAACACTGAAGCTTTCTTT
CDR3 protein: CASMRSGNTEAFF

J gene: TRBJ2-1
D gene: TRBD2
clone size: NA
V gene: TRBV29-1
CDR3 DNA: TGCAGCGTTGAATTGCGGGGGGACTCCTACAATGAGCAGTTCTTC
CDR3 protein: CSVELRGDSYNEQFF

J gene: TRBJ2-7
D gene: NA
clone size: NA
V gene: TRBV4-3
CDR3 DNA: TGCGCCAGCAGCCAAGAGTTCAGGTCCTCCTACGAGCAGTACTTC
CDR3 protein: CASSQEFRSSYEQYF

J gene: TRBJ2-5
D gene: TRBD2
clone size: NA
V gene: TRBV5-5
CDR3 DNA: TGTGCCAGCAGCTGGGCTGGGGGCGGGGGGGTACTCCTAGGGACCCAGTACTTC
CDR3 protein: CASSWAGGGGVLLGTQYF

J gene: TRBJ1-1
D gene: NA
clone size: few
V gene: TRBV7-9
CDR3 DNA: TGTGCCAGCAGTGGGGGGGTTCTGAACACTGAAGCTTTCTTT
CDR3 protein: CASSGGVLNTEAFF

J gene: TRBJ2-7
D gene: NA
clone size: NA
V gene: TRBV7-2
CDR3 DNA: TGTGCCAGCAGCTTAGTTGGAGTGGGCTACGAGCAGTACTTC
CDR3 protein: CASSLVGVGYEQYF

J gene: TRBJ2-1
D gene: TRBD2
clone size: NA
V gene: TRBV7-9
CDR3 DNA: TGTGCCAGCACCTCACTGGGGCAGGGAGGGAGTGGTGAGCAGTTCTTC
CDR3 protein: CASTSLGQGGSGEQFF

J gene: TRBJ2-7
D gene: NA
clone size: NA
V gene: TRBV18
CDR3 DNA: TGTGCCAGCTCACCACCGACACTTACCTACGAGCAGTACTTC
CDR3 protein: CASSPPTLTYEQYF

J gene: TRBJ2-7
D gene: NA
clone size: NA
V gene: TRBV27
CDR3 DNA: TGTGCCAGCTTCACCATTGGAGCCTACGAGCAGTACTTC
CDR3 protein: CASFTIGAYEQYF

J gene: TRBJ2-1
D gene: TRBD2
clone size: NA
V gene: TRBV9
CDR3 DNA: TGTGCCAGCAGCCCCTTTTCCCTAGGGACTAGCGGGGAGCAGTTCTTC
CDR3 protein: CASSPFSLGTSGEQFF

J gene: TRBJ2-1
D gene: TRBD2
clone size: NA
V gene: TRBV10-3
CDR3 DNA: TGTGCCATCAGTGAGTGGACTAGCGGGGGGAGCTCCTACAATGAGCAGTTCTTC
CDR3 protein: CAISEWTSGGSSYNEQFF

J gene: TRBJ2-1
D gene: NA
clone size: few
V gene: TRBV10-3
CDR3 DNA: TGTGCCATCAGTGCCAACAATGAGCAGTTCTTC
CDR3 protein: CAISANNEQFF

J gene: TRBJ2-1
D gene: NA
clone size: NA
V gene: TRBV29-1
CDR3 DNA: TGCAGCGTTGAGGGCCCCGCGCTCAATGAGCAGTTCTTC
CDR3 protein: CSVEGPALNEQFF

J gene: TRBJ2-1
D gene: TRBD1
clone size: NA
V gene: TRBV5-1
CDR3 DNA: TGCGCCAGCAGCTTGACAGGGGGAGTTACCTACAATGAGCAGTTCTTC
CDR3 protein: CASSLTGGVTYNEQFF

J gene: TRBJ1-1
D gene: TRBD1
clone size: NA
V gene: TRBV5-4
CDR3 DNA: TGTGCCAGCAGCCCGCGACCAGGGGGAAATACTGAAGCTTTCTTT
CDR3 protein: CASSPRPGGNTEAFF